The clone carrying this TCR beta chain was counted at least ten times. Its specificity is unknown. TCRdb re-derived calls from the 5' RACE reads in MiXCR, one entry per CDR3 protein. The table records about 250,000 distinct CDR3 sequences, approximately 8% of them present only once. These data are taken from a study of identical twins. The CDR3 length is 17 residues. V lost 6 bases to trimming and J lost 0 bases, with 20 bases between them. The study's findings and limits: Cord blood's abundant beta clonotypes had fewer insertions, unlike memory repertoires.

This sample was also put to use in a study of yellow fever vaccine responses in identical twins.

Sequencing used CD8+ T cells sorted from blood. V gene TRBV12-3 or TRBV12-4 combines with J gene TRBJ1-1; weak D call: TRBD1 (5 bases). This TCR derives from a woman aged 18-29 years in good health. The CDR3 loop reads CASSLGTRAVMNTEAFF. CDR3 in DNA: TGTGCCAGCAGCCTGGGGACCCGTGCCGTGATGAACACTGAAGCTTTCTTT.